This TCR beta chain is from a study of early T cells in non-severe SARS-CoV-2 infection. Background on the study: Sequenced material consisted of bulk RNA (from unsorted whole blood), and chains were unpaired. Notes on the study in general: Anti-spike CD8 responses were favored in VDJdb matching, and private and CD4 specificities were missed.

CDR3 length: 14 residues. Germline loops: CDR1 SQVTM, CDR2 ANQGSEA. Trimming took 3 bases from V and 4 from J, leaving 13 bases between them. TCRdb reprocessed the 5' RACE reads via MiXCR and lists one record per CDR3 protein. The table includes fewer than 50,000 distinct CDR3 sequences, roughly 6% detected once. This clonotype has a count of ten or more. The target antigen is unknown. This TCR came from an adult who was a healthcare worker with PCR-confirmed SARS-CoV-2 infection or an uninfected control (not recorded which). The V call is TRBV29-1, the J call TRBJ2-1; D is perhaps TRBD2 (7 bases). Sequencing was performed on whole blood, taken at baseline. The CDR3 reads CSVDAGADYNEQFF. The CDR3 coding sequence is TGCAGCGTTGATGCGGGGGCCGATTACAATGAGCAGTTCTTC.